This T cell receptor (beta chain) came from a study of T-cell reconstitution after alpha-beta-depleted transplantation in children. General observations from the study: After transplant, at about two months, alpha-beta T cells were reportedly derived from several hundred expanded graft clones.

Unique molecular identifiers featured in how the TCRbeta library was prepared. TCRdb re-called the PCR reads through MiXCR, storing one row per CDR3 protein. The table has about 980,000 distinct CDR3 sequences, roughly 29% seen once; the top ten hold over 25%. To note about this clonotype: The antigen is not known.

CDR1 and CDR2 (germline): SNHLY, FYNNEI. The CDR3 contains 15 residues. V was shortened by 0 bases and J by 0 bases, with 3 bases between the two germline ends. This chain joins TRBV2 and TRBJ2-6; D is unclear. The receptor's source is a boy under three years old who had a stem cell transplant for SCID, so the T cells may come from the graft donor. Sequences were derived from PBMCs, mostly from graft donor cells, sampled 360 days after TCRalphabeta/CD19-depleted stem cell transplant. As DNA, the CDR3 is TGTGCCAGCAGTGAAGCACGCTCTGGGGCCAACGTCCTGACTTTC. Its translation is CASSEARSGANVLTF.